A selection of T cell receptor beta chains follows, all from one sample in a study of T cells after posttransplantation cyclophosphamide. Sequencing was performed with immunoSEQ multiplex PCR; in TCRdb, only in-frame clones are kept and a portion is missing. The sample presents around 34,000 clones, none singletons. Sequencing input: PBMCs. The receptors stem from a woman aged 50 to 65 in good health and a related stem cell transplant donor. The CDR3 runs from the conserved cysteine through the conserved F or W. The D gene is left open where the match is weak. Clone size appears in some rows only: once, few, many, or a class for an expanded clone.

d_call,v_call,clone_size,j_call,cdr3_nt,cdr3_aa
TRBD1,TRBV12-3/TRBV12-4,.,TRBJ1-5,TGTGCCAGCAGTGACAGGGGGCCGGCTCAGCCCCAGCATTTT,CASSDRGPAQPQHF
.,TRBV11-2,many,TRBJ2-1,TGTGCCAGCAGCTTAGCCAGGCCCAATGAGCAGTTCTTC,CASSLARPNEQFF
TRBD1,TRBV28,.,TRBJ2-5,TGTGCCAGCAGTTTGAACAGGGGGGTGTATGAGACCCAGTACTTC,CASSLNRGVYETQYF
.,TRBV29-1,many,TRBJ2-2,TGCAGCGTTTTGGGCCCTGGGAACACCGGGGAGCTGTTTTTT,CSVLGPGNTGELFF
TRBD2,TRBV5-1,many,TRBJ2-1,TGCGCCAGCAGAGAAGGGACTAGCTCCTACAATGAGCAGTTCTTC,CASREGTSSYNEQFF
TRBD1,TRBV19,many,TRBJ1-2,TGTGCCAGCGTACAGGGGGCAAGCTATGGCTACACCTTC,CASVQGASYGYTF
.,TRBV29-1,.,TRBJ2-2,TGCAGCGTTGACCACAGGAACACCGGGGAGCTGTTTTTT,CSVDHRNTGELFF
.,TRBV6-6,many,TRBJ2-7,.,CASSSSTGVYHYEQYF
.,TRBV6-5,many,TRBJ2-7,TGTGCCAGCAGTTATAAGGGCTCCTACGAGCAGTACTTC,CASSYKGSYEQYF
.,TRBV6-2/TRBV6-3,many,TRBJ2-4,TGTGCCAGCGGGCGGGGCGGAACCAAAAACATTCAGTACTTC,CASGRGGTKNIQYF
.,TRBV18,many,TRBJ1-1,TGTGCCAGCTCCCCACCAGGCTTGGTGAACACTGAAGCTTTCTTT,CASSPPGLVNTEAFF
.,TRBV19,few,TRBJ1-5,TGTGCCAGTAGTATAGGTGGGGCAGGATTCCATCAGCCCCAGCATTTT,CASSIGGAGFHQPQHF
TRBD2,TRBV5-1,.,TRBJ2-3,TGCGCCGAACTGTCTAGCGGGAGAACCACAGATACGCAGTATTTT,CAELSSGRTTDTQYF
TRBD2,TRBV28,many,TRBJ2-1,TGTGCCAGCAGTCCGGGACTAGCGAGCAATGAGCAGTTCTTC,CASSPGLASNEQFF
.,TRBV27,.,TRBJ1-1,TGTGCCAGCAGTTCAAAAGGGGGGGGAGAAGCTTTCTTT,CASSSKGGGEAFF
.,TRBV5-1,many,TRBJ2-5,TGCGCCAGCAGCTTGGAGGTAGCGGATCAAGAGACCCAGTACTTC,CASSLEVADQETQYF
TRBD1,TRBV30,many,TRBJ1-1,TGTGCCTGGAGTCCCGGGACAGGGATGACTGAAGCTTTCTTT,CAWSPGTGMTEAFF
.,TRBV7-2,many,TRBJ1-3,TGTGCCAGCAGCCCAGGGGCAAGCTCTGGAAACACCATATATTTT,CASSPGASSGNTIYF
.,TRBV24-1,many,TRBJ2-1,TGTGCCACCAGTGATCTAGCAGGTGAGCAGTTCTTC,CATSDLAGEQFF
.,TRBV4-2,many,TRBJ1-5,TGTGCCAGCAGCCACACAGGGAGCAATCAGCCCCAGCATTTT,CASSHTGSNQPQHF
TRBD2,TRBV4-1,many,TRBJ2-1,TGCGCCAGCAGCCAAGGACTAGCGGGGGCCGGAGAGCAGTTCTTC,CASSQGLAGAGEQFF
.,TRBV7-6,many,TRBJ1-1,TGTGCCAGCAGCTCCGGAGCGGACACTGAAGCTTTCTTT,CASSSGADTEAFF